Below, 32 T cell receptor beta chains from the same sample are listed, as sequenced in a study of PD-1 blockade in classical Hodgkin lymphoma. Clones were sequenced by immunoSEQ multiplex PCR, and TCRdb holds only the in-frame ones, with some missing. This sample has about 98,000 clones, with 80% to 95% found just once. The patients all showed relapse after autologous stem cell transplantation, while their brentuximab vedotin exposure varied. The starting material was peripheral blood mononuclear cells (PBMCs), obtained at baseline. The receptors originated from a human donor with classical Hodgkin lymphoma.

This clone is a singleton in its sample. This chain connects TRBV18 to TRBJ1-2; weak D call: TRBD1 (5 bases). In germline, CDR1 is KGHSH, CDR2 LQKENI. V dropped 3 bases and J dropped 3 bases, with 14 bases sitting between them. The CDR3 spans 15 residues. Here the CDR3 reads CASSPDHGTDYGYTF. The CDR3 DNA follows: TGTGCCAGCTCACCGGACCACGGGACGGACTATGGCTACACCTTC. The full variable domain, with the rest looked up from reference TRBV18 and TRBJ1-2, is NAGVMQNPRHLVRRRGQEARLRCSPMKGHSHVYWYRQLPEEGLKFMVYLQKENIIDESGMPKERFSAEFPKEGPSILRIQQVVRGDSAAYFCASSPDHGTDYGYTFGSGTRLTVV.

The chain employs TRBV28 and TRBJ1-2; no definite D call. V was cut by 6 bases and J by 4 bases, with 12 bases left in between. Germline V CDR1 and CDR2: MDHEN, SYDVKM. The CDR3 runs to 13 residues. This CDR3 is CASRPGTGYGYTF. CDR3 in DNA: TGTGCCAGCAGACCGGGAACTGGCTATGGCTACACCTTC.

The chain uses TRBV5-5 and TRBJ2-2; TRBD1 agrees at 8 bases. Germline CDR1 SGHKS, CDR2 YYEKEE (reference sequence). V trimming: 4 bases; J trimming: 1 base; junction bases outside the gene matches: 9. This CDR3 comprises 17 residues. The CDR3, as DNA: TGTGCCAGCAGCATACTGGGGACAGGATGGAACACCGGGGAGCTGTTTTTT. Its translation is CASSILGTGWNTGELFF.

The chain couples TRBV5-1 to TRBJ2-6, with D perhaps TRBD2 (7 bases). Trimming took 4 bases from V and 0 from J, leaving 17 bases between them. This CDR3 is built from 18 residues. Germline loops: CDR1 SGHRS, CDR2 YFSETQ. CDR3 protein: CASSPPAGANSGANVLTF. CDR3 DNA: TGCGCCAGCAGCCCACCTGCGGGGGCCAACTCTGGGGCCAACGTCCTGACTTTC. Looking up the rest from reference TRBV5-1 and TRBJ2-6 gives the full variable domain: KAGVTQTPRYLIKTRGQQVTLSCSPISGHRSVSWYQQTPGQGLQFLFEYFSETQRNKGNFPGRFSGRQFSNSRSEMNVSTLELGDSALYLCASSPPAGANSGANVLTFGAGSRLTVL.

This chain joins TRBV7-2 and TRBJ2-3; D gene ambiguous. CDR3 size: 13 residues. Trimming shortened V by 5 bases and J by 5 bases, and 11 bases separated the two germline ends. The V gene's germline CDR1 is SGHTA and CDR2 FQGNSA. Here the CDR3 reads CASSRELVDTQYF. CDR3 in DNA: TGTGCCAGCAGCAGAGAATTAGTAGATACGCAGTATTTT.

This clone appeared a single time. The rearrangement joins TRBV7-9 to TRBJ2-3, with D possibly called TRBD1 or TRBD2 (5 bases each). Trimming left V 4 bases short and J 1 base short, with 9 bases between. The CDR3 is 14 amino acids. The germline V gene encodes CDR1 SEHNR and CDR2 FQNEAQ (reference sequence). As DNA, the CDR3 is TGTGCCAGCAGCTCCTTGGGGGGCACAGATACGCAGTATTTT. Amino acid sequence: CASSSLGGTDTQYF.

This clone was recorded once. V is TRBV5-1 and J is TRBJ1-2; D uncertain. The V gene's germline CDR1 is SGHRS and CDR2 YFSETQ. V shed 0 bases and J shed 4 bases, with 10 bases lying between them. CDR3 length: 14 amino acids. The CDR3 DNA is TGCGCCAGCAGCTTGGAGGCAGGCATCTATGGCTACACCTTC. This encodes CASSLEAGIYGYTF.

The J gene is TRBJ1-2, the V gene TRBV27; maybe TRBD1 (5 bases). Germline loops: CDR1 MNHEY, CDR2 SMNVEV (reference sequence). The V end lost 4 bases, the J end lost 0 bases, and 18 bases lay between the germline ends. This CDR3 spans 17 amino acids. The CDR3 DNA reads TGTGCCAGCAGTTCCTGGGAAGGGGCGACTACTAACTATGGCTACACCTTC. Amino acid sequence: CASSSWEGATTNYGYTF.

The rearrangement links TRBV10-1 to TRBJ2-7; 7 bases match TRBD1. CDR1 and CDR2 from the germline V gene are WNHNN and SYGVQD (reference sequence). The CDR3 consists of 16 residues. V was clipped by 4 bases and J by 3 bases; unmatched bases: 12. CDR3 sequence: CASSAFAAGGVYEQYF. The DNA for the CDR3 is TGCGCCAGCAGTGCCTTTGCGGCAGGGGGAGTCTACGAGCAGTACTTC.

This chain's CDR3 is CSASRYYEQYF. CDR3 coding DNA: TGCAGTGCTTCCAGGTACTACGAGCAGTACTTC. The rearrangement joins TRBV20-1 to TRBJ2-7; D uncertain. The V gene's germline CDR1 is DFQATT and CDR2 SNEGSKA (reference sequence). Trimming stripped 5 bases from V and 3 bases from J, with 8 bases between. The CDR3 consists of 11 residues.

This chain joins TRBV6-6 and TRBJ2-7; 8 bases fit TRBD2. The length of the CDR3 is 14 residues. CDR1 is MNHNY, CDR2 SVGAGI, per germline (reference sequence). V lost 5 bases to trimming and J lost 2 bases; unmatched junction nucleotides: 5. The CDR3 DNA reads as TGTGCCAGCAGTCGCGGGGGGAAGACCTACGAGCAGTACTTC. Translation: CASSRGGKTYEQYF.

This clone was detected only once. This chain joins TRBV27 and TRBJ2-5; tentative D call: TRBD1 (6 bases). Trimming removed 6 bases at V and 5 bases at J, with 19 bases between. The CDR3 consists of 15 residues. Germline V gives CDR1 MNHEY, CDR2 SMNVEV (reference sequence). CDR3 in amino acids: CASSPGPQGFETQYF. The CDR3 DNA sequence: TGTGCCAGCAGCCCAGGGCCTCAGGGGTTTGAGACCCAGTACTTC.

The chain employs TRBV21-1 and TRBJ1-2; the tabulated D call, TRBD1, remains unverified against the DNA. TRBV21-1 is marked as a pseudogene. There are 19 residues in the CDR3. This CDR3 is CASSPTVDRHRSLNYGYTF. The CDR3, as DNA: TGTGCCAGCAGCCCGACAGTCGACCGGCACCGCTCATTAAACTATGGCTACACCTTC.

The rearrangement links TRBV27 to TRBJ1-4, with D tentatively TRBD1 (6 bases). The V gene lost 4 bases and the J gene lost 5 bases, with 11 bases spanning the gap. The CDR3 is made up of 14 amino acids. The V gene's germline CDR1 is MNHEY and CDR2 SMNVEV (reference sequence). The CDR3 sequence is CASSYRGGNEKLFF. CDR3 sequence (DNA): TGTGCCAGCAGTTATAGGGGGGGAAATGAAAAACTGTTTTTT.

The rearrangement joins TRBV11-2 to TRBJ2-7, with unresolved D. Looked up from germline, CDR1 is SGHAT and CDR2 is FQNNGV. This CDR3 is built from 15 residues. V gave up 4 bases and J gave up 1 base, with 14 bases separating them. The CDR3 DNA is TGTGCCAGCAGCTCACTACCTCTTACTTCCTACGAGCAGTACTTC. Protein product: CASSSLPLTSYEQYF.

V gene TRBV12-5 combines with J gene TRBJ1-5; 10 bases align to TRBD1. The junction had 8 bases not matched to a gene; V was cut back by 7 bases and J by 5 bases. CDR1 LGHNT and CDR2 FRNRAP come from the germline V gene. This CDR3 is 15 amino acids long. The CDR3 nucleotides read TGTGCTAGTGACCCCGGGACAGGGGTAGATCAGCCCCAGCATTTT. Its protein is CASDPGTGVDQPQHF.

The chain recombines TRBV5-6 with TRBJ2-2; D may correspond to TRBD1 or TRBD2 (5 bases each). CDR1 is SGHDT, CDR2 YYEEEE, per germline. Trimming cost V 0 bases and J 7 bases, with 10 bases left between them. The CDR3 totals 14 residues. The CDR3 region has the DNA TGTGCCAGCAGCTTGGGTCGGGGCGGCGGGGAGCTGTTTTTT. Translation: CASSLGRGGGELFF.

CDR3 sequence (DNA): TGTGCCAGCAGCCTGTCCGGGACAGGGGACACCGGGGAGCTGTTTTTT. Translating gives CASSLSGTGDTGELFF. V and J are TRBV5-4 and TRBJ2-2; 10 nucleotides line up with TRBD1. CDR1 and CDR2 (germline): SGHNT, YYREEE (reference sequence). CDR3 size: 16 residues. With V trimmed by 4 bases and J by 3 bases, 6 bases remained unmatched.

The gene calls are TRBV5-1 and TRBJ1-3; TRBD1 is a possible D gene (5 bases). The germline V gene has CDR1 SGHRS and CDR2 YFSETQ. Trimming pared 4 bases from V and 0 bases from J, leaving 17 bases between. This CDR3 has 17 amino acids. CDR3 sequence reads: CASSPGGTGPSGNTIYF. For the CDR3, the DNA is TGCGCCAGCAGCCCGGGCGGGACGGGCCCCTCTGGAAACACCATATATTTT.

This clone was counted only a few times. The chain carries TRBV27 and TRBJ2-7; D is tentatively TRBD1 or TRBD2 (6 bases each). Looked up from germline, CDR1 is MNHEY and CDR2 is SMNVEV (reference sequence). The CDR3 sequence is 15 residues long. The V gene lost 0 bases and the J gene lost 4 bases, with 13 bases spanning the gap. The CDR3 region is CASSLSGGIRYEQYF. CDR3 nucleotide sequence: TGTGCCAGCAGTTTATCGGGGGGCATTCGGTACGAGCAGTACTTC.

The chain is built from TRBV6-5 and TRBJ2-7; D gene uncertain. The CDR3 is 13 amino acids. Germline values: CDR1 MNHEY, CDR2 SVGAGI. The V gene lost 0 bases and the J gene lost 3 bases, with 6 bases spanning the gap. CDR3 amino acids: CASSYSWDYEQYF. Here the CDR3 DNA reads TGTGCCAGCAGTTACTCTTGGGACTACGAGCAGTACTTC.

This clone was picked up one time. The chain combines TRBV7-2 with TRBJ2-3, with a tentative D call TRBD1 (5 bases). Germline V gene sequence: CDR1 SGHTA, CDR2 FQGNSA. V lost 2 bases and J lost 5, with 14 bases in between. This CDR3 has 15 residues. The CDR3 DNA is TGTGCCAGCAGCTTATCCTTGTCAACAGGAGATACGCAGTATTTT. It encodes CASSLSLSTGDTQYF.

J is TRBJ2-7 and V is TRBV28, with 7 bases matching TRBD1. The V gene's germline CDR1 is MDHEN and CDR2 SYDVKM. This CDR3 has 14 residues. V gave up 2 bases and J gave up 12 bases; unmatched junction bases: 13. CDR3 nucleotide sequence: TGTGCCAGCAGTTTAGAAAGACAGGGTCCTTCGCCGTACTTC. It specifies CASSLERQGPSPYF.

The V and J genes are TRBV7-9 and TRBJ2-3, with a possible D match to TRBD2 (5 bases). The CDR3 consists of 14 residues. Germline CDR1 reads SEHNR; CDR2 reads FQNEAQ (reference sequence). Between the trimmed V and J ends, which lost 5 bases and 0 bases, there was a span of 9 bases. The CDR3 spells CASSLLESTDTQYF. DNA for the CDR3: TGTGCCAGCAGCCTACTAGAGAGCACAGATACGCAGTATTTT.

The chain links TRBV28 to TRBJ2-1; 8 bases match TRBD2. The CDR3 runs 17 residues. The germline V gene encodes CDR1 MDHEN and CDR2 SYDVKM. V shed 2 bases and J 5 bases; nucleotides not matched to a gene: 11. The CDR3, as DNA: TGTGCCAGCAGTTTAGGCGGGGGGACTATTGGGGACAATGAGCAGTTCTTC. Its translation: CASSLGGGTIGDNEQFF. The entire variable domain, with the rest obtained from reference TRBV28 and TRBJ2-1, is as follows: DVKVTQSSRYLVKRTGEKVFLECVQDMDHENMFWYRQDPGLGLRLIYFSYDVKMKEKGDIPEGYSVSREKKERFSLILESASTNQTSMYLCASSLGGGTIGDNEQFFGPGTRLTVL.

The chain recombines TRBV10-3 with TRBJ1-1, with D uncertain. Per the germline V gene, CDR1 is ENHRY and CDR2 is SYGVKD. The CDR3 contains 11 residues. The V end lost 4 bases, the J end lost 4 bases, and 4 bases lay between the germline ends. Written as DNA, the CDR3 is TGTGCCATCAGTGGAGGCACTGAAGCTTTCTTT. Translated: CAISGGTEAFF.

The gene calls are TRBV5-6 and TRBJ2-5, with 8 bases fitting TRBD2. V lost 1 base to trimming and J lost 0 bases; unmatched junction nucleotides: 5. This CDR3 has 16 residues. Germline CDR1 and CDR2: SGHDT and YYEEEE. CDR3 sequence (DNA): TGTGCCAGCAGCTTGTCATCGGGGGGGTACCAAGAGACCCAGTACTTC. Its protein product is CASSLSSGGYQETQYF.

The V call is TRBV28, the J call TRBJ1-3; 9 bases agree with TRBD1. V shed 6 bases, J shed 4 bases, and the junction held 4 bases outside the gene matches. This CDR3 is built from 14 residues. Germline lookup yields CDR1 MDHEN and CDR2 SYDVKM. The CDR3 sequence is CASREDRGGNTIYF. In DNA, the CDR3 is TGTGCCAGCAGGGAGGACAGGGGCGGAAACACCATATATTTT.

The V gene is TRBV7-9, the J gene TRBJ1-2; D is unclear. The CDR3 runs 15 residues. Trimming shortened V by 2 bases and J by 0 bases, and 10 bases separated the two germline ends. Germline CDR1 reads SEHNR; CDR2 reads FQNEAQ (reference sequence). CDR3 residues: CASSLSHRTNYGYTF. The CDR3, as DNA: TGTGCCAGCAGCTTAAGCCACCGCACTAACTATGGCTACACCTTC.

The J gene is TRBJ1-2, the V gene TRBV9; tentative D call: TRBD1 (6 bases). The germline V gene encodes CDR1 SGDLS and CDR2 YYNGEE. The CDR3 consists of 11 residues. With 5 bases removed from V and 4 bases from J, the gap between germline ends came to 6 bases. Written as DNA, the CDR3 is TGTGCCAGCAGGACAGGCTATGGCTACACCTTC. It encodes CASRTGYGYTF.

The rearrangement joins TRBV11-2 to TRBJ1-4, with D maybe TRBD1 (5 bases). The CDR3 spans 15 residues. Trimming left V 1 base short and J 7 bases short, with 13 bases between. Germline CDR1 and CDR2: SGHAT and FQNNGV. Here the CDR3 reads CASSLGGGTFEKLFF. As DNA, the CDR3 is TGTGCCAGCAGCTTAGGGGGCGGAACTTTTGAAAAACTGTTTTTT.

The chain recombines TRBV5-1 with TRBJ1-5; the D gene is possibly TRBD1 (5 bases). V dropped 1 base and J dropped 5 bases, with 7 bases sitting between them. The germline V gene has CDR1 SGHRS and CDR2 YFSETQ. This CDR3 comprises 13 residues. In DNA, the CDR3 is TGCGCCAGCAGCTTGACAGGATATCAGCCCCAGCATTTT. It is translated as CASSLTGYQPQHF.